This entry describes one T cell receptor (beta chain). Its antigen is not known. This sample was included in a study of T-cell memory formation after mild COVID-19. General study results and limits: Day 15 to 85 contracting clones showed balanced CD4/CD8; later expanders leaned CD4+.

In TCRdb, the 5' RACE reads were re-called with MiXCR into one record per CDR3 protein. There are roughly 500,000 distinct CDR3 sequences in the sample; around 20% occur only once, and approximately 13% lies in the top ten. Germline CDR1 reads DFQATT; CDR2 reads SNEGSKA (reference sequence). V trimming: 8 bases; J trimming: 0 bases; junction bases outside the gene matches: 6. The CDR3 has 14 residues. The chain links TRBV20-1 to TRBJ2-3; 9 bases are a match to TRBD2. Sequenced sample: PBMCs or a T cell subset sorted from them (not recorded which). The sequence derives from an adult woman who had mild COVID-19 (a few samples of this study predate the infection). Cell type and time point are not known. For the CDR3, the DNA is TGCAGTCCTAAAGCGGGGGGAAGCACAGATACGCAGTATTTT. Translating it yields CSPKAGGSTDTQYF.